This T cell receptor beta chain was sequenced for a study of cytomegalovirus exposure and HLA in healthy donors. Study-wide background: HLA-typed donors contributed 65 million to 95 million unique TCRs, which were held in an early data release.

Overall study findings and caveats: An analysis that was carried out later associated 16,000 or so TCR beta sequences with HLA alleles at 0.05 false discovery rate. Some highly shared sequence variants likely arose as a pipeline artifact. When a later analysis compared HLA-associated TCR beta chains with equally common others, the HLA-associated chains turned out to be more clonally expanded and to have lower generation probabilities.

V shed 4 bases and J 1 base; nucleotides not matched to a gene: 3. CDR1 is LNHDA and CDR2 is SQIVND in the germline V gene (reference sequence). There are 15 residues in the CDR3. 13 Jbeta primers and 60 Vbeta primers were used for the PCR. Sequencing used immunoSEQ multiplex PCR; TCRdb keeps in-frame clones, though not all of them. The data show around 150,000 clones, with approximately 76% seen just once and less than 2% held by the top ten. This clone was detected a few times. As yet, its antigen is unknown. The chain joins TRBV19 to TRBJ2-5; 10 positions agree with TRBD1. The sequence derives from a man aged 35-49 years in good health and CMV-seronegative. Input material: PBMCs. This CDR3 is CASSTRTGGQETQYF. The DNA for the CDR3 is TGTGCCAGTAGTACGAGGACAGGGGGCCAAGAGACCCAGTACTTC. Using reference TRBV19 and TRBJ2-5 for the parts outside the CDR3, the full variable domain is DGGITQSPKYLFRKEGQNVTLSCEQNLNHDAMYWYRQDPGQGLRLIYYSQIVNDFQKGDIAEGYSVSREKKESFPLTVTSAQKNPTAFYLCASSTRTGGQETQYFGPGTRLLVL.